This T cell receptor (beta chain) was sequenced in a study of blood T cell repertoires in COVID-19. Study-wide context: Samples of COVID-19 (acute and convalescent) were obtained from the United States, Italy and Spain.

The trim removed 5 bases at V and 7 bases at J, leaving 11 bases unmatched. Germline assignment: CDR1 MNHEY and CDR2 SMNVEV (reference sequence). The CDR3 covers 15 residues. TCRdb's copy holds only in-frame clones and misses some; the assay was immunoSEQ multiplex PCR. Of 150,000 or so clones in the sample, approximately 85% were seen once. Sequenced input: peripheral blood. The sequence derives from a man aged 55 to 70 with COVID-19, enrolled during active disease. V and J are TRBV27 and TRBJ2-5; TRBD1 matches at 9 bases. The CDR3 DNA is TGTGCCAGCAGTCCAACCGGGACAGGGCTCGGGACCCAGTACTTC. Translation gives CASSPTGTGLGTQYF.